A single sample is the source of the 27 T cell receptor beta chains below, sequenced in a study of cytomegalovirus exposure and HLA in healthy donors. The primer mix had 60 Vbeta and 13 Jbeta primers. TCRdb's table, derived via immunoSEQ multiplex PCR, lists solely in-frame clones and lacks some. The table records 150,000 to 200,000 clones, around 77% of them present only once. Sequencing was done on a sample of PBMCs. The receptors originated from a woman between 50 and 59 years old in good health and CMV-seropositive.

This chain joins TRBV5-1 and TRBJ1-2, with D uncertain. The CDR3 spans 13 residues. Trimming stripped 3 bases from V and 10 bases from J, with 16 bases between. Per the germline V gene, CDR1 is SGHRS and CDR2 is YFSETQ. The CDR3 DNA sequence: TGCGCCAGCAGCTCGGGCCAGGACTGTACCTACACCTTC. Translated: CASSSGQDCTYTF.

The CDR3 DNA reads as TGTGCCAGCAGCGTAGATCCGGGGAGCTATGGCTACACCTTC. Translation gives CASSVDPGSYGYTF. The chain recombines TRBV9 with TRBJ1-2; D is unclear. Germline V gives CDR1 SGDLS, CDR2 YYNGEE. The germline V and J ends were trimmed by 0 bases and 4 bases, with 10 bases remaining between them. The length of the CDR3 is 14 residues. Together with reference TRBV9 and TRBJ1-2, the CDR3 gives the full variable domain: DSGVTQTPKHLITATGQRVTLRCSPRSGDLSVYWYQQSLDQGLQFLIQYYNGEERAKGNILERFSAQQFPDLHSELNLSSLELGDSALYFCASSVDPGSYGYTFGSGTRLTVV.

The chain has TRBV27 and TRBJ2-1; 9 positions agree with TRBD2. The CDR3 covers 15 residues. Germline V gives CDR1 MNHEY, CDR2 SMNVEV (reference sequence). J was trimmed by 5 bases and V by 6 bases; bases with no gene match: 8. The DNA of the CDR3 is TGTGCCAGCAGGGGAGCGGGGGGCGGGGACAATGAGCAGTTCTTC. It codes for CASRGAGGGDNEQFF.

The rearrangement joins TRBV4-2 to TRBJ2-7; no firm D call. V was shortened by 4 bases and J by 2 bases, with 27 bases between the two germline ends. The germline gives CDR1 LGHNA, CDR2 YNFKEQ. The CDR3 covers 19 residues. The CDR3 sequence is CASSLKQVRVVRNTYEQYF. The CDR3 DNA sequence: TGTGCCAGCAGCCTCAAGCAAGTTCGGGTTGTGCGGAACACCTACGAGCAGTACTTC.

The CDR3 loop reads CASRRDRANTEAFF. The CDR3 region has the DNA TGTGCCAGCAGGAGGGACAGGGCTAACACTGAAGCTTTCTTT. This sequence joins TRBV11-2 and TRBJ1-1, with 9 bases lining up with TRBD1. The V and J ends lost 6 bases and 2 bases, in that order; junction bases with no gene match: 4. This CDR3 is built from 14 residues. From germline, CDR1 is SGHAT and CDR2 FQNNGV. Full variable domain (rest looked up from reference TRBV11-2 and TRBJ1-1): EAGVAQSPRYKIIEKRQSVAFWCNPISGHATLYWYQQILGQGPKLLIQFQNNGVVDDSQLPKDRFSAERLKGVDSTLKIQPAKLEDSAVYLCASRRDRANTEAFFGQGTRLTVV.

The V gene is TRBV6-6, the J gene TRBJ2-7; TRBD2 is a possible D gene (6 bases). CDR3 length: 15 amino acids. V lost 0 bases, J lost 2 bases, and 11 bases lay in between. The germline CDR1 and CDR2 sequences are MNHNY and SVGAGI (reference sequence). The CDR3 spells CASSYSNRRAYEQYF. The DNA for the CDR3 is TGTGCCAGCAGTTACTCGAATCGGAGGGCCTACGAGCAGTACTTC.

The rearrangement uses TRBV5-1 and TRBJ1-1; D unresolved. The germline CDR1 and CDR2 sequences are SGHRS and YFSETQ. The germline V and J ends were trimmed by 3 bases and 2 bases, with 14 bases remaining between them. This CDR3 is 15 amino acids long. CDR3 sequence: CASSYIWTGNTEAFF. CDR3 coding DNA: TGCGCCAGCAGCTATATATGGACGGGAAACACTGAAGCTTTCTTT.

The J gene is TRBJ2-3, the V gene TRBV7-9; the match to TRBD2 covers 9 bases. V gave up 4 bases and J gave up 4 bases; unmatched junction bases: 6. This CDR3 is 15 amino acids long. CDR1 SEHNR and CDR2 FQNEAQ come from the germline V gene (reference sequence). The CDR3 DNA is TGTGCCAGCAGCTCTAGCGGGACATCGGCAGATACGCAGTATTTT. Protein: CASSSSGTSADTQYF.

The chain is built from TRBV9 and TRBJ2-5; TRBD1 matches 7 bases. The last part of the DNA fits TRBJ2-7 better; the J call may be wrong. CDR3 size: 13 residues. Germline V gene data show CDR1 as SGDLS and CDR2 as YYNGEE. The DNA of the CDR3 is TGTGCCAGCAGCGACGACAGGGACCGCGAGCAGTACTTC. Translating gives CASSDDRDREQYF.

This clone was recorded a few times. V usage is TRBV2 and J usage is TRBJ2-2, with TRBD2 identical over 12 bases. The CDR3 has 16 residues. Germline V gene lookup returns CDR1 SNHLY and CDR2 FYNNEI. V was pared by 5 bases and J by 5 bases, with 6 bases of the junction left unmatched. CDR3 coding DNA: TGTGCCAGCAGTAGACTAGCGGGAGTGGGTACCGGGGAGCTGTTTTTT. Encoded protein: CASSRLAGVGTGELFF.

The chain recombines TRBV5-4 with TRBJ2-7; TRBD2 aligns across 13 bases. The trim removed 0 bases at V and 5 bases at J, leaving 8 bases unmatched. Looked up from germline, CDR1 is SGHNT and CDR2 is YYREEE (reference sequence). This CDR3 region has 17 residues. In DNA form, the CDR3 reads TGTGCCAGCAGCTTGGAGGGGGGACTAGCGGGAATCCACGAGCAGTACTTC. Amino acid sequence: CASSLEGGLAGIHEQYF. Full variable domain (rest looked up from reference TRBV5-4 and TRBJ2-7): ETGVTQSPTHLIKTRGQQVTLRCSSQSGHNTVSWYQQALGQGPQFIFQYYREEENGRGNFPPRFSGLQFPNYSSELNVNALELDDSALYLCASSLEGGLAGIHEQYFGPGTRLTVT.

V is TRBV18 and J is TRBJ2-7; 7 nucleotides match TRBD1. Trimming at V came to 1 base and at J to 0 bases, leaving 9 bases not matched to a gene. CDR1 is KGHSH, CDR2 LQKENI, per germline. The CDR3 covers 17 residues. The CDR3 DNA reads TGTGCCAGCTCACCACTTAGTGGACAGGCGAGCTCCTACGAGCAGTACTTC. Its translation: CASSPLSGQASSYEQYF.

The chain joins TRBV10-3 to TRBJ1-1; 7 bases line up with TRBD1. The CDR3 runs 13 residues. The V gene's germline CDR1 is ENHRY and CDR2 SYGVKD. V dropped 8 bases and J dropped 4; count of bases not matched to a gene: 7. In nucleotides, the CDR3 is TGTGCCATCTTAGGGGGCAGGGGCACTGAAGCTTTCTTT. This gives the protein CAILGGRGTEAFF.

This chain joins TRBV4-1 and TRBJ1-2; D not certain. Germline CDR1 reads MGHRA; CDR2 reads YSYEKL. The CDR3 is 16 residues long. The V and J ends lost 0 bases and 3 bases respectively, with 14 bases between them. The CDR3 DNA sequence: TGCGCCAGCAGCCAAGATTCGGGAGGGCGCGACTATGGCTACACCTTC. Protein sequence: CASSQDSGGRDYGYTF.

The J gene is TRBJ1-3, the V gene TRBV9; D uncertain. V lost 0 bases and J 0 bases, leaving 7 bases between the germline ends. Germline V gene data show CDR1 as SGDLS and CDR2 as YYNGEE. The CDR3 is 15 residues long. The CDR3 reads CASSVAAASGNTIYF. In DNA, the CDR3 is TGTGCCAGCAGCGTAGCGGCGGCCTCTGGAAACACCATATATTTT.

This clone was seen only once. This chain joins TRBV5-5 and TRBJ1-4, with 7 bases identical to TRBD1. Germline CDR1 SGHKS, CDR2 YYEKEE (reference sequence). Trimming cost V 0 bases and J 8 bases; bases outside gene matches: 4. This CDR3 region has 14 residues. This chain's CDR3 is CASSLDRGGEKLFF. The CDR3, as DNA: TGTGCCAGCAGCTTGGACAGGGGAGGAGAAAAACTGTTTTTT. Based on the CDR3 plus reference TRBV5-5 and TRBJ1-4, the full variable domain is DAGVTQSPTHLIKTRGQQVTLRCSPISGHKSVSWYQQVLGQGPQFIFQYYEKEERGRGNFPDRFSARQFPNYSSELNVNALLLGDSALYLCASSLDRGGEKLFFGSGTQLSVL.

CDR3 protein: CASSPSGQGAWGYTF. DNA for the CDR3: TGTGCCAGCTCACCGTCGGGACAGGGGGCCTGGGGCTACACCTTC. This chain joins TRBV18 and TRBJ1-2; 12 nucleotides agree with TRBD1. Germline V CDR1 and CDR2: KGHSH, LQKENI. The CDR3 runs 15 residues. V lost 3 bases, J lost 8 bases, and 7 bases stayed unmatched.

The chain uses TRBV4-3 and TRBJ1-2; the D gene is possibly TRBD1 (5 bases). Germline CDR1 reads LGHNA; CDR2 reads YSLEER. Trimming removed 0 bases at V and 8 bases at J, with 13 bases between. This CDR3 comprises 14 residues. The CDR3 nucleotides are TGCGCCAGCAGCCAAGATAGGGGAGGATGGGGCTACACCTTC. It encodes CASSQDRGGWGYTF.

Notes on this clone: Relative to the germline gene, one junction end is altered; a read error may explain this. The V call is TRBV28, the J call TRBJ2-7, with D possibly matching TRBD2 (5 bases). The V gene's germline CDR1 is MDHEN and CDR2 SYDVKM. The CDR3 contains 11 residues. For the CDR3, the DNA is TGTGCCGGCAGTTTTGGGAGCGAGCAGTACTTC. Its protein is CAGSFGSEQYF.

The V call is TRBV28, the J call TRBJ1-4, with 10 bases aligning to TRBD1. The CDR3 loop spans 14 amino acids. V lost 7 bases, J lost 6 bases, and 5 bases stayed unmatched. Germline lookup yields CDR1 MDHEN and CDR2 SYDVKM. The DNA for the CDR3 is TGTGCCAGCAAACGGGACAGGGGTTATGAAAAACTGTTTTTT. This encodes CASKRDRGYEKLFF.

This chain connects TRBV7-9 to TRBJ2-1; TRBD2 aligns across 10 bases. This CDR3 region has 18 residues. The germline V gene has CDR1 SEHNR and CDR2 FQNEAQ (reference sequence). The V segment lost 5 bases and the J segment 0 bases; nucleotides outside the gene matches: 10. The CDR3 sequence is CASSTRGTSASSYNEQFF. CDR3 DNA sequence: TGTGCCAGCAGCACTAGGGGGACTAGCGCTAGCTCCTACAATGAGCAGTTCTTC. The variable domain in full, completed from reference TRBV7-9 and TRBJ2-1, reads DTGVSQNPRHKITKRGQNVTFRCDPISEHNRLYWYRQTLGQGPEFLTYFQNEAQLEKSRLLSDRFSAERPKGSFSTLEIQRTEQGDSAMYLCASSTRGTSASSYNEQFFGPGTRLTVL.

This clone appeared a few times. The chain uses TRBV10-3 and TRBJ1-6, with D uncertain. Between the trimmed V and J ends, which lost 2 bases and 8 bases, there was a span of 10 bases. The CDR3 sequence is 14 residues long. Germline V gene lookup returns CDR1 ENHRY and CDR2 SYGVKD. The CDR3: CAISEARADSPLHF. The DNA for the CDR3 is TGTGCCATCAGTGAGGCGAGAGCGGATTCACCCCTCCACTTT.

The rearrangement links TRBV4-2 to TRBJ2-1, with TRBD2 identical over 9 bases. The CDR3 loop spans 16 amino acids. V gave up 5 bases and J gave up 6 bases; unmatched junction bases: 11. CDR1 LGHNA and CDR2 YNFKEQ come from the germline V gene. The CDR3 loop is CASSSQIAGVSNEQFF. The CDR3, as DNA: TGTGCCAGCAGCTCCCAAATAGCGGGGGTTTCCAATGAGCAGTTCTTC.

The chain combines TRBV18 with TRBJ2-3; D is possibly TRBD1 (6 bases). Germline lookup yields CDR1 KGHSH and CDR2 LQKENI. Between the trimmed V and J ends, which lost 4 bases and 2 bases, there was a span of 16 bases. CDR3 length: 16 residues. This CDR3 reads CASSRRGHGATDTQYF. CDR3 DNA: TGTGCCAGCTCACGCCGGGGACACGGAGCCACAGATACGCAGTATTTT.

To note about this clone: The same CDR3 also results from other DNA sequences found in this sample. V usage is TRBV10-3 and J usage is TRBJ2-7; a possible D gene is TRBD1 (7 bases). There are 14 residues in the CDR3. Germline-derived CDR1 and CDR2 are ENHRY and SYGVKD. V lost 2 bases, J lost 4 bases, and 12 bases lay in between. This CDR3 reads CAISEARGDYEQYF. For the CDR3, the DNA is TGTGCCATCAGTGAGGCCAGGGGGGATTACGAGCAGTACTTC.

The rearrangement uses TRBV30 and TRBJ1-3; D is perhaps TRBD1 (5 bases). CDR3 length: 14 amino acids. Germline-derived CDR1 and CDR2 are GTSNPN and SVGIG (reference sequence). CDR3: CAYTGRDNGNTIYF. For the CDR3, the DNA is TGTGCGTATACCGGCAGGGATAACGGAAACACCATATATTTT.

This clone was detected only once. The chain recombines TRBV7-9 with TRBJ1-4; D gene unclear. CDR3 length: 16 residues. Germline CDR1 reads SEHNR; CDR2 reads FQNEAQ (reference sequence). Trimming pared 5 bases from V and 2 bases from J, leaving 15 bases between. CDR3 coding DNA: TGTGCCAGCAGCATAGGAAGTCTGGAGACTAATGAAAAACTGTTTTTT. Encoded protein: CASSIGSLETNEKLFF.